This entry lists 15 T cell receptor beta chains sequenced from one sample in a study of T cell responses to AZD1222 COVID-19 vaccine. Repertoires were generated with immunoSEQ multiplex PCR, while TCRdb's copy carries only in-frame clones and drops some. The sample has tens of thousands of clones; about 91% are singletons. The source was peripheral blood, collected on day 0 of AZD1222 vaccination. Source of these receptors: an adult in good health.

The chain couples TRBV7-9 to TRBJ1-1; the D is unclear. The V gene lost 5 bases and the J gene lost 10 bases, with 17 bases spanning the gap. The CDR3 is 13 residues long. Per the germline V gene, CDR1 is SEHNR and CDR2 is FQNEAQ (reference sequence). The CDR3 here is CASSPPVHKAAFF. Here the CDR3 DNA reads TGTGCCAGCAGCCCGCCGGTCCATAAGGCAGCTTTCTTT. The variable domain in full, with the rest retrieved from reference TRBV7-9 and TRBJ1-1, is DTGVSQNPRHKITKRGQNVTFRCDPISEHNRLYWYRQTLGQGPEFLTYFQNEAQLEKSRLLSDRFSAERPKGSFSTLEIQRTEQGDSAMYLCASSPPVHKAAFFGQGTRLTVV.

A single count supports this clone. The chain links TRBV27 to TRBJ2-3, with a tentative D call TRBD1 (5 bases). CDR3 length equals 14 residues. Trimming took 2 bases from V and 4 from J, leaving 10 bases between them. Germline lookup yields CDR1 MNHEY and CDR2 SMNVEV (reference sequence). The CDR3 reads CASSLRGSADTQYF. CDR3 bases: TGTGCCAGCAGTTTAAGGGGTTCAGCAGATACGCAGTATTTT.

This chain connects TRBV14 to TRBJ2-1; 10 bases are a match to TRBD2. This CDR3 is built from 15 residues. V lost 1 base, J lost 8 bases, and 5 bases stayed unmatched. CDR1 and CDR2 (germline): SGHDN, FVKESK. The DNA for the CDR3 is TGTGCCAGCAGCCAAGTCCTAGCGGGAGCCCATGAGCAGTTCTTC. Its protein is CASSQVLAGAHEQFF. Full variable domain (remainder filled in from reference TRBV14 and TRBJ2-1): EAGVTQFPSHSVIEKGQTVTLRCDPISGHDNLYWYRRVMGKEIKFLLHFVKESKQDESGMPNNRFLAERTGGTYSTLKVQPAELEDSGVYFCASSQVLAGAHEQFFGPGTRLTVL.

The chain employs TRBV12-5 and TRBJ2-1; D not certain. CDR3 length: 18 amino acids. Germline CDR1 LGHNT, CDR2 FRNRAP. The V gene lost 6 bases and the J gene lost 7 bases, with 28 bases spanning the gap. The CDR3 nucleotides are TGTGCTAGTGGCTCCGTTTTCCGGTCCCATTCTGTAGGGAATGAGCAGTTCTTC. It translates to CASGSVFRSHSVGNEQFF. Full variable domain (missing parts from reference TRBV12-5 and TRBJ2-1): DARVTQTPRHKVTEMGQEVTMRCQPILGHNTVFWYRQTMMQGLELLAYFRNRAPLDDSGMPKDRFSAEMPDATLATLKIQPSEPRDSAVYFCASGSVFRSHSVGNEQFFGPGTRLTVL.

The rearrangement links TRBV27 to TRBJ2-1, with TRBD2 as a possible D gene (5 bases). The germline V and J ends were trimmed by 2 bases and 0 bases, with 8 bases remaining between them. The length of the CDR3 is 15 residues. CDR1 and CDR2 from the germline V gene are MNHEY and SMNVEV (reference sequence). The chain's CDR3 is CASSLVTSSYNEQFF. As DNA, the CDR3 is TGTGCCAGCAGTTTAGTCACTAGCTCCTACAATGAGCAGTTCTTC.

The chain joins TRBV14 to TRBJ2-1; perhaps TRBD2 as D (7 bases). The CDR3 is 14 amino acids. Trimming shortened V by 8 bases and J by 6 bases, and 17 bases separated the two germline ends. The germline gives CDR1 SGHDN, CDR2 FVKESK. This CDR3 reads CASSRGGGFNEQFF. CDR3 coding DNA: TGTGCCAGCTCCAGGGGCGGGGGATTCAATGAGCAGTTCTTC.

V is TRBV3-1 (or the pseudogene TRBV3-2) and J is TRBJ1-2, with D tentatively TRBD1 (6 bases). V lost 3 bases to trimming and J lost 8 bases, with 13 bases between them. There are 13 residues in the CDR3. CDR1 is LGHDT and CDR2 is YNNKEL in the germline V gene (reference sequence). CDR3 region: CASSQNRAEGYTF. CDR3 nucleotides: TGTGCCAGCAGCCAGAACAGGGCGGAAGGCTACACCTTC.

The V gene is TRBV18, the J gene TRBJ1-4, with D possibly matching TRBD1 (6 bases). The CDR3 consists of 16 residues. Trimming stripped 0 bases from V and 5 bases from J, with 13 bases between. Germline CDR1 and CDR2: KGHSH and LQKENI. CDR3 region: CASSPPFATGNEKLFF. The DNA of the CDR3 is TGTGCCAGCTCACCACCTTTTGCGACAGGAAATGAAAAACTGTTTTTT.

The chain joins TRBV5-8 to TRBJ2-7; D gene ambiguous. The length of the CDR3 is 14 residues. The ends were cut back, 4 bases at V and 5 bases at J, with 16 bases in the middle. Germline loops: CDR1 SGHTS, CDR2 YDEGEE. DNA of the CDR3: TGTGCCAGCAGCCCAGGAGTGGTTACCGACGAGCAGTACTTC. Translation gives CASSPGVVTDEQYF.

The DNA for the CDR3 is TGTGCCAGCAGCTTAGTAGCGGGAGGAGAGACCCAGTACTTC. Protein: CASSLVAGGETQYF. The chain links TRBV7-9 to TRBJ2-5; 10 bases match TRBD2. The CDR3 spans 14 residues. V lost 1 base and J lost 4; bases outside the gene matches: 0. CDR1 is SEHNR and CDR2 is FQNEAQ in the germline V gene (reference sequence).

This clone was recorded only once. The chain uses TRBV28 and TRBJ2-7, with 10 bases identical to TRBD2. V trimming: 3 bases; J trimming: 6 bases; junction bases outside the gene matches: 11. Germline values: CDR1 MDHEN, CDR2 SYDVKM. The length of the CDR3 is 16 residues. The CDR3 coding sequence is TGTGCCAGCAGTTTGACGAGTAGCGGGAGGTCTTTCGAGCAGTACTTC. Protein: CASSLTSSGRSFEQYF. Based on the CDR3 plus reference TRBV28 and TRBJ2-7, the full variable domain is DVKVTQSSRYLVKRTGEKVFLECVQDMDHENMFWYRQDPGLGLRLIYFSYDVKMKEKGDIPEGYSVSREKKERFSLILESASTNQTSMYLCASSLTSSGRSFEQYFGPGTRLTVT.

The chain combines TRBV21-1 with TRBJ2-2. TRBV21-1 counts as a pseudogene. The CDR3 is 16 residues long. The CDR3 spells CASSNGPPASPGELFF. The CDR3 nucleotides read TGTGCCAGCAGCAACGGGCCCCCGGCTTCCCCCGGGGAGCTGTTTTTT.

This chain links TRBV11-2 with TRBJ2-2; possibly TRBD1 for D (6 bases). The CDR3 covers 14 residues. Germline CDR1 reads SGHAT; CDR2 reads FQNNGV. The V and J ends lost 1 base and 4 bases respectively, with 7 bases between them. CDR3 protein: CASSLGRGTGELFF. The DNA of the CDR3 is TGTGCCAGCAGCTTAGGCAGGGGCACCGGGGAGCTGTTTTTT. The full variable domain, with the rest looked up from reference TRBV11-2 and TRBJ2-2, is EAGVAQSPRYKIIEKRQSVAFWCNPISGHATLYWYQQILGQGPKLLIQFQNNGVVDDSQLPKDRFSAERLKGVDSTLKIQPAKLEDSAVYLCASSLGRGTGELFFGEGSRLTVL.

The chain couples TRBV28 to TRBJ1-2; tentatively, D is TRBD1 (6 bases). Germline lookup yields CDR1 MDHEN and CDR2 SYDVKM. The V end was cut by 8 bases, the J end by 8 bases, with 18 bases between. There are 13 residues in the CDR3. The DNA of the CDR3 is TGTGCCAGCCTTCTACAGGGAACGGGAGGCTACACCTTC. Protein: CASLLQGTGGYTF.

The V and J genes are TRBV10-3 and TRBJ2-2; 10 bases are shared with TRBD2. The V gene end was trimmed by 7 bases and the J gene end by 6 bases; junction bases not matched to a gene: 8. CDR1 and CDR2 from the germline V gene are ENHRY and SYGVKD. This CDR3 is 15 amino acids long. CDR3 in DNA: TGTGCCATCATGTCTAGCGGGAGCGGGGCCGGGGAGCTGTTTTTT. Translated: CAIMSSGSGAGELFF.